What follows describes a single T cell receptor (beta chain). Germline-derived CDR1 and CDR2 are SQVTM and ANQGSEA. The CDR3 sequence is 15 residues long. With V trimmed by 0 bases and J by 2 bases, 5 bases remained unmatched. The data belong to a study of blood T cell repertoires in COVID-19. Overall study context: Samples taken during acute and convalescent COVID-19 were collected in the United States, Italy and Spain. T cells, B-cell-depleted T cells, or PBMCs supplied cDNA or gDNA.

In the source study's methods: Nucleated cell number was recorded as an estimate derived from reference gene primer amplification. TCRdb's copy holds only in-frame clones and misses some; the assay was immunoSEQ multiplex PCR. V and J calls and clone size are given by that table; D and trimming were obtained from the DNA. The sample carries roughly 180,000 clones, 80% to 90% recorded once. The chain is built from TRBV29-1 and TRBJ1-2, with 8 bases identical to TRBD1. This clonotype was obtained from a man aged 60 to 69 with acute or convalescent COVID-19. Sequenced input: peripheral blood. The CDR3: CSVEDLTGGNYGYTF. CDR3 coding DNA: TGCAGCGTTGAAGATCTAACAGGGGGAAACTATGGCTACACCTTC.